The 28 T cell receptor beta chains in this list originate from one sample, sequenced in a study of T cell repertoires in cytomegalovirus infection. TCRdb fed the reads into MiXCR, producing one record per CDR3 protein. The sample shows more than 200,000 distinct CDR3 sequences, approximately 9.2% of them seen only once. Sequenced material: PBMCs. The receptor set was obtained from a human donor in good health (CMV status not recorded). Some clones in this sample may be carry-over from other donors' samples.

This chain links TRBV7-9 with TRBJ2-1, with 14 bases that match TRBD2. J gave up 0 bases and V 2 bases, and 3 bases lay outside the gene matches. The germline V gene has CDR1 SEHNR and CDR2 FQNEAQ (reference sequence). This CDR3 has 18 amino acids. Here the CDR3 reads CASSLPGTSGSSYNEQFF. For the CDR3, the DNA is TGTGCCAGCAGCTTACCCGGGACTAGCGGGAGCTCCTACAATGAGCAGTTCTTC.

This clonotype was seen repeatedly, ten times or more. The chain combines TRBV7-2 with TRBJ1-3; no reliable D call. The CDR3 is made up of 17 amino acids. Germline CDR1 reads SGHTA; CDR2 reads FQGNSA. Trimming shortened V by 5 bases and J by 0 bases, and 17 bases separated the two germline ends. The CDR3 sequence: CASSRPQTLSSGNTIYF. The DNA of the CDR3 is TGTGCCAGCAGCCGCCCCCAGACATTGAGCTCTGGAAACACCATATATTTT.

This clonotype appeared many times. V is TRBV7-2 and J is TRBJ1-2; D unclear. CDR3 length: 14 residues. Deletions cut 1 base from V and 0 bases from J, with 6 bases between. The germline gives CDR1 SGHTA, CDR2 FQGNSA. The CDR3 loop reads CASSLGSANYGYTF. CDR3 coding DNA: TGTGCCAGCAGCTTAGGGTCAGCTAACTATGGCTACACCTTC.

This clonotype was detected once. V is TRBV20-1 and J is TRBJ1-2; D might be TRBD1 (6 bases). V was clipped by 0 bases and J by 5 bases, with 10 bases between them. CDR1 is DFQATT and CDR2 is SNEGSKA in the germline V gene (reference sequence). The CDR3 is made up of 13 amino acids. DNA of the CDR3: TGCAGTGCTAGAGAACCACAGGGTTATGGCTACACCTTC. Amino acid sequence: CSAREPQGYGYTF.

Only a few counts were recorded for this clonotype. The rearrangement joins TRBV12-3 or TRBV12-4 to TRBJ2-7, with TRBD1 identical over 7 bases. The CDR3 spans 14 residues. V lost 7 bases to trimming and J lost 2 bases; unmatched junction nucleotides: 8. CDR3 nucleotides: TGTGCCAGCAATCCCACAGGGGCCACCTACGAGCAGTACTTC. As protein: CASNPTGATYEQYF.

V usage is TRBV7-2 and J usage is TRBJ2-3; 9 positions match TRBD2. V lost 2 bases and J lost 7; bases outside the gene matches: 4. Germline V gene data show CDR1 as SGHTA and CDR2 as FQGNSA. This CDR3 is 14 amino acids long. CDR3 loop: CASSLYASGNTQYF. The CDR3 DNA reads TGTGCCAGCAGCTTATACGCTAGCGGGAATACGCAGTATTTT.

This clonotype was seen a few times. CDR3 in amino acids: CASRQGHQPQHF. CDR3 nucleotides: TGTGCCAGTAGACAGGGGCATCAGCCCCAGCATTTT. The chain carries TRBV19 and TRBJ1-5, with 7 bases lining up with TRBD1. J was trimmed by 5 bases and V by 6 bases; bases with no gene match: 1. Germline V CDR1 and CDR2: LNHDA, SQIVND (reference sequence). This CDR3 contains 12 residues.

This clonotype was observed a few times. The chain is built from TRBV6-6 and TRBJ1-6; TRBD1 matches at 9 bases. Germline V gene sequence: CDR1 MNHNY, CDR2 SVGAGI (reference sequence). This CDR3 region has 13 residues. V dropped 2 bases and J dropped 14; count of bases not matched to a gene: 4. Here the CDR3 DNA reads TGTGCCAGCAGTTACGGGACAGGGTTGACCCTCCACTTT. Translation gives CASSYGTGLTLHF.

The chain employs TRBV30 and TRBJ1-1; 7 bases are a match to TRBD1. This CDR3 has 12 residues. Unmatched junction bases numbered 4, after V lost 2 bases and J lost 7 bases. Germline V gives CDR1 GTSNPN, CDR2 SVGIG (reference sequence). The CDR3 spells CAWSLQGNEAFF. DNA of the CDR3: TGTGCCTGGAGTCTACAGGGGAATGAAGCTTTCTTT.

This clonotype appeared many times. The J gene is TRBJ2-5, the V gene TRBV7-2, with TRBD1 matching 8 bases. The CDR3 extends over 18 amino acids. Trimming took 4 bases from V and 5 from J; bases not matched to a gene: 18. Looked up from germline, CDR1 is SGHTA and CDR2 is FQGNSA. DNA of the CDR3: TGTGCCAGCAGCTCAGGGCGGTTGAGCAGGGGGCGCGGGGAGACCCAGTACTTC. Translated: CASSSGRLSRGRGETQYF.

This sequence joins TRBV29-1 and TRBJ1-1; TRBD1 aligns across 9 bases. With 4 bases clipped from V and 3 bases from J, the junction kept 21 bases outside the gene matches. Germline V gives CDR1 SQVTM, CDR2 ANQGSEA. The CDR3 is 19 residues long. The CDR3 DNA reads as TGCAGCGTTGTCCCTCTACGGGGACAGGGTAACGGTTGGGACACTGAAGCTTTCTTT. It is translated as CSVVPLRGQGNGWDTEAFF.

This clonotype was recorded at least ten times. This chain uses TRBV7-2 with TRBJ2-2, with 10 bases matching TRBD2. V shed 1 base and J 7 bases; nucleotides not matched to a gene: 3. Germline CDR1 and CDR2: SGHTA and FQGNSA. The CDR3 consists of 15 residues. CDR3 sequence reads: CASSLVAGGSGELFF. The CDR3 bases are TGTGCCAGCAGCTTAGTAGCGGGGGGTAGCGGGGAGCTGTTTTTT.

In its sample, this clonotype was seen many times. The genes are TRBV10-2 and TRBJ1-1; 7 nucleotides line up with TRBD1. This CDR3 spans 13 amino acids. Per germline, CDR1 WSHSY and CDR2 SAAADI. V gave up 6 bases and J gave up 8 bases; unmatched junction bases: 9. DNA of the CDR3: TGCGCCAGCAGGAGGGACAGTTCGCTAGAAGCTTTCTTT. Translation: CASRRDSSLEAFF.

In its sample, this clonotype was seen many times. The rearrangement uses TRBV7-2 and TRBJ2-7, with D tentatively TRBD2 (6 bases). CDR1 is SGHTA, CDR2 FQGNSA, per germline. Trimming removed 1 base from V and 0 bases from J, with 10 bases in between. This CDR3 contains 15 residues. The DNA for the CDR3 is TGTGCCAGCAGCTTAGGGGGACTTAGCTCCTACGAGCAGTACTTC. It translates to CASSLGGLSSYEQYF.

Many counts were recorded for this clonotype. This chain connects TRBV28 to TRBJ1-1, with a possible D match to TRBD1 (6 bases). Trimming shortened V by 4 bases and J by 1 base, and 13 bases separated the two germline ends. This CDR3 is 15 amino acids long. Germline V gene data show CDR1 as MDHEN and CDR2 as SYDVKM. This CDR3 reads CASSSQGFGNTEAFF. CDR3 sequence (DNA): TGTGCCAGCAGTTCACAGGGTTTCGGGAACACTGAAGCTTTCTTT. The whole variable domain, filled in from reference TRBV28 and TRBJ1-1, reads DVKVTQSSRYLVKRTGEKVFLECVQDMDHENMFWYRQDPGLGLRLIYFSYDVKMKEKGDIPEGYSVSREKKERFSLILESASTNQTSMYLCASSSQGFGNTEAFFGQGTRLTVV.

This clonotype came up a few times. The J gene is TRBJ1-5, the V gene TRBV6-6, with D tentatively TRBD1 (6 bases). V lost 5 bases to trimming and J lost 3 bases, with 14 bases between them. The CDR3 contains 15 residues. Germline V lookup: CDR1 MNHNY, CDR2 SVGAGI (reference sequence). The CDR3 region is CASSKTQGDNQPQHF. CDR3 nucleotides: TGTGCCAGCAGTAAGACACAGGGCGACAATCAGCCCCAGCATTTT.

This clonotype was seen many times. The CDR3 loop is CASSLAGSGFFSYEQYF. Here the CDR3 DNA reads TGTGCCAGCAGCTTAGCAGGGTCCGGATTCTTTTCCTACGAGCAGTACTTC. The chain recombines TRBV7-2 with TRBJ2-7, with no clear D. The V gene lost 0 bases and the J gene lost 1 base, with 16 bases spanning the gap. Germline V lookup: CDR1 SGHTA, CDR2 FQGNSA. The CDR3 totals 17 residues. Combining the CDR3 with reference TRBV7-2 and TRBJ2-7 gives the whole variable domain GAGVSQSPSNKVTEKGKDVELRCDPISGHTALYWYRQSLGQGLEFLIYFQGNSAPDKSGLPSDRFSAERTGGSVSTLTIQRTQQEDSAVYLCASSLAGSGFFSYEQYFGPGTRLTVT.

This chain connects TRBV7-6 to TRBJ2-7; no firm D call. From germline, CDR1 is SGHVS and CDR2 FNYEAQ. This CDR3 has 12 residues. Deletions cut 6 bases from V and 1 base from J, with 7 bases between. CDR3 coding DNA: TGTGCCAGCAGTATTGGATCCTACGAGCAGTACTTC. Protein sequence: CASSIGSYEQYF.

This clonotype turned up a few times. The chain links TRBV12-3 or TRBV12-4 to TRBJ2-3; 16 positions agree with TRBD2. This CDR3 comprises 18 residues. The trim removed 7 bases at V and 1 base at J, leaving 8 bases unmatched. In DNA form, the CDR3 reads TGTGCCAGCACCATGGGACTAGCGGGAGGGCTGGGCACAGATACGCAGTATTTT. Protein sequence: CASTMGLAGGLGTDTQYF.

The V call is TRBV28, the J call TRBJ1-4; D is unclear. The CDR3 spans 15 residues. Germline loops: CDR1 MDHEN, CDR2 SYDVKM. V lost 10 bases and J 0 bases, leaving 15 bases between the germline ends. The CDR3 spells CATDPRPATNEKLFF. The CDR3, as DNA: TGTGCCACCGACCCCCGACCAGCAACTAATGAAAAACTGTTTTTT.

The table lists this clonotype with many counts. The chain has TRBV12-3 or TRBV12-4 and TRBJ1-2, with 7 nucleotides matching TRBD1. The trim removed 8 bases at V and 7 bases at J, leaving 13 bases unmatched. The CDR3 consists of 14 residues. CDR3 residues: CASGQGGGVVGYTF. In nucleotides, the CDR3 is TGTGCCAGCGGTCAGGGGGGAGGGGTAGTTGGCTACACCTTC.

This clonotype was seen a few times. CDR3 protein: CASTTYRGYSTDTQYF. The CDR3 DNA is TGTGCCAGCACCACATACCGGGGATATAGCACAGATACGCAGTATTTT. This rearrangement joins TRBV28 to TRBJ2-3, with a tentative D call TRBD2 (5 bases). Germline assignment: CDR1 MDHEN and CDR2 SYDVKM. Trimming pared 7 bases from V and 0 bases from J, leaving 17 bases between. This CDR3 has 16 amino acids.

The chain has TRBV4-2 and TRBJ2-7, with D possibly being TRBD1 (6 bases). V was cut by 0 bases and J by 4 bases, with 13 bases left in between. The germline gives CDR1 LGHNA, CDR2 YNFKEQ. This CDR3 contains 15 residues. This CDR3 reads CASSQDAGQGYEQYF. DNA of the CDR3: TGTGCCAGCAGCCAAGATGCCGGGCAGGGGTACGAGCAGTACTTC.

This clonotype has only a few counts. The chain has TRBV7-2 and TRBJ2-1, with TRBD2 matching 8 bases. The length of the CDR3 is 16 residues. V trimming: 10 bases; J trimming: 4 bases; junction bases outside the gene matches: 15. The germline gives CDR1 SGHTA, CDR2 FQGNSA. CDR3 DNA sequence: TGTGCCATCGGAACAGTAGCGGGAAAACGGTACAATGAGCAGTTCTTC. This sequence encodes CAIGTVAGKRYNEQFF.

The chain joins TRBV20-1 to TRBJ2-7, with D possibly TRBD1 on 5 matching bases. The CDR3 runs to 13 residues. Trimming removed 3 bases from V and 3 bases from J, with 12 bases in between. Per the germline V gene, CDR1 is DFQATT and CDR2 is SNEGSKA (reference sequence). CDR3 in DNA: TGCAGTGCTAGCCACCAGGGCGGCTACGAGCAGTACTTC. It specifies CSASHQGGYEQYF.

The table lists this clonotype with many counts. The chain is built from TRBV7-2 and TRBJ1-2; D possibly corresponds to TRBD1 (6 bases). The CDR3 contains 16 residues. Germline values: CDR1 SGHTA, CDR2 FQGNSA. Trimming left V 5 bases short and J 2 bases short, with 18 bases between. The CDR3 region has the DNA TGTGCCAGCAGCCGGAGTGGACAGAGTGGGAACTATGGCTACACCTTC. The encoded protein is CASSRSGQSGNYGYTF.

This clonotype was seen ten or more times. The J gene is TRBJ2-7, the V gene TRBV20-1; possible D gene TRBD2, 5 bases. The CDR3 has 14 amino acids. Deletions cut 5 bases from V and 3 bases from J, with 17 bases between. CDR1 and CDR2 from the germline V gene are DFQATT and SNEGSKA (reference sequence). CDR3 sequence reads: CSASPQADFYEQYF. The CDR3 DNA is TGCAGTGCTTCTCCCCAAGCGGACTTCTACGAGCAGTACTTC.

V and J are TRBV27 and TRBJ2-3; a weak D match, TRBD2 (6 bases). Germline V gene sequence: CDR1 MNHEY, CDR2 SMNVEV (reference sequence). Trimming removed 7 bases from V and 0 bases from J, with 17 bases in between. CDR3 length equals 16 residues. The DNA for the CDR3 is TGTGCCAGCACCCGCGGGGCGGGCTCTAGCACAGATACGCAGTATTTT. Its translation: CASTRGAGSSTDTQYF.